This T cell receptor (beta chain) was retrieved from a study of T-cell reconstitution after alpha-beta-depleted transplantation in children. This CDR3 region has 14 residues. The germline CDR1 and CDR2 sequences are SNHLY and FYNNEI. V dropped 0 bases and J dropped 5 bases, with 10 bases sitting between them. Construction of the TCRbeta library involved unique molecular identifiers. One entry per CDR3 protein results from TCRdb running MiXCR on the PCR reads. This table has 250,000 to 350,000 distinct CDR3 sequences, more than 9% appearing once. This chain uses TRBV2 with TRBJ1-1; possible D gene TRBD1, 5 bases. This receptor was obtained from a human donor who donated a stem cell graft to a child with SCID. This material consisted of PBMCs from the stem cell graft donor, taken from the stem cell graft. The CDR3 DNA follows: TGTGCCAGCAGTGAAGCGCTTAAGGGGACTGAAGCTTTCTTT. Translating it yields CASSEALKGTEAFF.